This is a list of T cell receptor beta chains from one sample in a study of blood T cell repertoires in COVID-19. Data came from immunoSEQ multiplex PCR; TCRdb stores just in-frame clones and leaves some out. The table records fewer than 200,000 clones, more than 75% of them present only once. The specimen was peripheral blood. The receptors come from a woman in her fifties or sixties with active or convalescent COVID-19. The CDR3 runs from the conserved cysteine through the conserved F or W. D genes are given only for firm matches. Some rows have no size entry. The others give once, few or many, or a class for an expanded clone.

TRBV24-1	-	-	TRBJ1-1	CATSWGPNTEAFF	TGTGCCACCAGTTGGGGGCCTAACACTGAAGCTTTCTTT
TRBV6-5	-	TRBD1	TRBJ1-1	CASSQTGVNTEAFF	TGTGCCAGCAGTCAAACAGGGGTGAACACTGAAGCTTTCTTT
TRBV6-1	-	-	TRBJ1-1	CASSENGLNTEAFF	TGTGCCAGCAGTGAAAACGGTTTGAACACTGAAGCTTTCTTT
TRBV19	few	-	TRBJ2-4	CASSRTLGNIQYF	TGTGCCAGTAGTAGGACTTTGGGAAACATTCAGTACTTC
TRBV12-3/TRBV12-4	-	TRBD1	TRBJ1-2	CASSTGENYGYTF	TGTGCCAGCAGCACAGGGGAAAACTATGGCTACACCTTC
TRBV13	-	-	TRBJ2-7	CASSFSPGSDEQYF	TGTGCCAGCAGCTTCTCCCCGGGGAGCGACGAGCAGTACTTC
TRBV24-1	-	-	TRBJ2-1	CATSESTVSYNEQFF	TGTGCCACCAGTGAATCGACAGTGTCCTACAATGAGCAGTTCTTC
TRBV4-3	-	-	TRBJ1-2	CASSPDAGSSNYGYTF	TGCGCCAGCAGCCCTGACGCCGGGAGCTCTAACTATGGCTACACCTTC
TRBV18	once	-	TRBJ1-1	CASSRTDNTEAFF	TGTGCCAGCTCACGGACAGACAACACTGAAGCTTTCTTT
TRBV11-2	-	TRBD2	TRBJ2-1	CASSPLRLAGGYNEQFF	TGTGCCAGCAGCCCACTTCGACTAGCGGGGGGCTACAATGAGCAGTTCTTC
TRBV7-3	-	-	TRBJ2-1	CASSLRAGSYNEQFF	TGTGCCAGCAGCTTAAGGGCAGGGTCCTACAATGAGCAGTTCTTC
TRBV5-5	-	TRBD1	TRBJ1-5	CASSNGQGDFYQPQHF	TGTGCCAGCAGTAATGGACAGGGGGACTTTTATCAGCCCCAGCATTTT
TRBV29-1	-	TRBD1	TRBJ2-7	CSAEGQVTAEQYF	TGCAGCGCGGAGGGACAGGTCACCGCCGAGCAGTACTTC
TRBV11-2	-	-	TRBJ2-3	CASSPRTGGTDTQYF	TGTGCCAGCAGCCCGAGGACAGGAGGGACAGATACGCAGTATTTT
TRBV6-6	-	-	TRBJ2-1	CASSFYDSYNEQFF	TGTGCCAGCAGCTTTTACGACAGCTACAATGAGCAGTTCTTC
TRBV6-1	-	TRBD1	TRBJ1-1	CASSPQGMNTEAFF	TGTGCCAGCAGTCCACAGGGGATGAACACTGAAGCTTTCTTT
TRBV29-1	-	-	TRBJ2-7	CSASGGPDEQYF	TGCAGCGCCAGCGGAGGACCGGACGAGCAGTACTTC
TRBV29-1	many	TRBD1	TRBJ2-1	CSVPRQGANLNEQFF	TGCAGCGTCCCCCGACAGGGGGCAAACCTAAATGAGCAGTTCTTC
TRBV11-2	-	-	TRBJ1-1	CASTHGMNTEAFF	TGTGCCAGCACACACGGGATGAACACTGAAGCTTTCTTT
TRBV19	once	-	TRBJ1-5	CASSMRSGANSNQPQHF	TGTGCCAGTAGTATGCGTTCAGGGGCTAATAGCAATCAGCCCCAGCATTTT
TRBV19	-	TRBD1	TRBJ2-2	CASIRGTGVPGELFF	TGTGCCAGTATTAGGGGGACAGGGGTCCCCGGGGAGCTGTTTTTT
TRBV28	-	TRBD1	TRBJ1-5	CASSRRTGHNQPQHF	TGTGCCAGCAGCCGAAGGACAGGGCACAATCAGCCCCAGCATTTT
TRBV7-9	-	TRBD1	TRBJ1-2	CASSSRTGGVYGYTF	TGTGCCAGCAGCAGTCGCACAGGGGGCGTCTATGGCTACACCTTC
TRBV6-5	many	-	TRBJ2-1	CASSIADRGRQFF	TGTGCCAGCAGCATCGCCGACCGTGGGCGGCAGTTCTTC
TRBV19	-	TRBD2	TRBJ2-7	CASSRLAGGRSVSEQYF	TGTGCCAGTAGCCGACTAGCGGGAGGCAGGTCGGTGTCCGAGCAGTACTTC
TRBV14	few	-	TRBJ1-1	CASSPSIWGQGVKAFF	TGTGCCAGCAGCCCCTCAATTTGGGGCCAGGGCGTAAAAGCTTTCTTT
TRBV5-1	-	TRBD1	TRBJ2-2	CASSSGQTNTGELFF	TGCGCCAGCAGCTCGGGACAGACGAACACCGGGGAGCTGTTTTTT
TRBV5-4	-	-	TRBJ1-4	CASSLGGQQLFF	TGTGCCAGCAGCTTGGGGGGACAACAACTGTTTTTT
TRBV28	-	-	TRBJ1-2	CASSSRTSQGYGYTF	TGTGCCAGCAGTTCCCGGACATCACAAGGCTATGGCTACACCTTC
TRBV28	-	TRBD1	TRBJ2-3	CASSWDRGSDTQYF	TGTGCCAGCAGTTGGGACAGGGGTTCAGATACGCAGTATTTT
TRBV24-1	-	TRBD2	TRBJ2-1	CATSDELAGGGSEQFF	TGTGCCACCAGTGATGAACTAGCGGGAGGAGGTAGTGAGCAGTTCTTC
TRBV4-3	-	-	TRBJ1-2	CASSHGAGGYTF	TGCGCCAGCAGCCATGGGGCGGGAGGCTACACCTTC